Listed here is a single T cell receptor (beta chain). What it binds is not known. PCR amplification relied on 60 Vbeta primers (plus 13 Jbeta primers). Clones were read by immunoSEQ multiplex PCR, and TCRdb kept only the in-frame ones, dropping some. There are under 200,000 clones in the sample; roughly 80% occur only once, and more than 0.4% lies in the top ten. These data come from a study of cytomegalovirus exposure and HLA in healthy donors. The V gene lost 3 bases and the J gene lost 5 bases, with 10 bases spanning the gap. The germline V gene has CDR1 LNHDA and CDR2 SQIVND (reference sequence). The CDR3 spans 13 residues. Notes on the study in general: It was taken for granted in presence/absence analyses that sequencing depth across donors was roughly uniform. In vitro assays verified that a few CMV-associated chains recognized CMV antigens specifically. A likely sequencing artifact accounted for one observed cluster of highly shared sequence variants. Later on, analysis showed that most CMV-associated TCR beta chains appeared to be HLA-restricted.

V is TRBV19 and J is TRBJ1-1, with unresolved D. Sequencing was carried out using PBMCs. This sequence originates from a woman aged 45-59 years in good health and CMV-seronegative. Here the CDR3 DNA reads TGTGCCAGTAGTATCGATCTAGAGACTGAAGCTTTCTTT. Amino acids: CASSIDLETEAFF.